The 26 T cell receptor beta chains below were found in one sample sequenced in a study of human T cells and chemical hapten exposure. The time point was: patch test 1, 2 weeks after DPC sensitization. Treatment given: therapeutic diphenylcyclopropenone sensitization with weekly scalp DPC. MiXCR, applied by TCRdb to the RACE reads, yields one record per CDR3 protein. Of roughly 120,000 distinct CDR3 sequences detected, roughly an eighth appear once; the ten largest clones hold 1.3% to 1.5%. This material consisted of whole blood, taken in connection with sensitization to the hapten diphenylcyclopropenone (DPC). The receptor set was obtained from a woman between 45 and 60 years old with alopecia areata. Some clones in this sample may be carry-over from other donors' samples.

This clonotype was counted ten times or more. The genes are TRBV2 and TRBJ2-1, with D possibly TRBD1 on 6 matching bases. The ends were cut back, 8 bases at V and 0 bases at J, with 14 bases in the middle. Germline CDR1 and CDR2: SNHLY and FYNNEI. This CDR3 has 15 amino acids. CDR3 amino acids: CASGPDRSSYNEQFF. Here the CDR3 DNA reads TGTGCCAGCGGACCCGACAGGAGCTCCTACAATGAGCAGTTCTTC.

This clonotype was recorded at least ten times. At one end, the junction sequence differs from germline, possibly due to a read error. V and J are TRBV11-2 and TRBJ2-7, with a weak D call TRBD2 (5 bases). The germline gives CDR1 SGHAT, CDR2 FQNNGV. The CDR3 is made up of 13 amino acids. For the CDR3, the DNA is TGTGCCAGCAACTTAGGCCCTAGGGAGGAGCAGTACTTC. It specifies CASNLGPREEQYF.

This clonotype was detected ten times or more. This chain joins TRBV29-1 and TRBJ2-2; D unclear. The CDR3 covers 11 residues. V was trimmed by 6 bases and J by 4 bases, leaving 6 bases between them. Germline V gene lookup returns CDR1 SQVTM and CDR2 ANQGSEA. The CDR3 here is CSVTSTGELFF. CDR3 nucleotide sequence: TGCAGCGTCACTTCCACCGGGGAGCTGTTTTTT.

This clonotype was seen a few times. The chain links TRBV29-1 to TRBJ2-2, with 7 bases identical to TRBD1. Germline V lookup: CDR1 SQVTM, CDR2 ANQGSEA. Germline trimming cut 5 bases from V and 0 bases from J; bases unmatched to any gene: 6. The CDR3 runs 15 residues. The CDR3 loop is CSVCTGQSNTGELFF. CDR3 DNA sequence: TGCAGCGTTTGTACGGGACAGTCGAACACCGGGGAGCTGTTTTTT.

J is TRBJ1-5 and V is TRBV29-1; 7 nucleotides align to TRBD1. The CDR3 covers 13 residues. The V segment lost 4 bases and the J segment 0 bases; nucleotides outside the gene matches: 0. Germline CDR1 and CDR2: SQVTM and ANQGSEA. The CDR3 loop is CSVGDSSNQPQHF. The CDR3 bases are TGCAGCGTTGGGGACAGTAGCAATCAGCCCCAGCATTTT.

Many counts were recorded for this clonotype. V usage is TRBV6-6 and J usage is TRBJ2-7; D may match TRBD1 or TRBD2 (5 bases each). The CDR3 loop spans 15 amino acids. The V gene's germline CDR1 is MNHNY and CDR2 SVGAGI (reference sequence). V was clipped by 4 bases and J by 2 bases, with 15 bases between them. The DNA of the CDR3 is TGTGCCAGCAGTTCCTTTCCCGGGACCACCTACGAGCAGTACTTC. This encodes CASSSFPGTTYEQYF.

This chain connects TRBV4-1 to TRBJ2-5, with D hard to call. The V end lost 0 bases, the J end lost 5 bases, and 7 bases lay between the germline ends. Germline values: CDR1 MGHRA, CDR2 YSYEKL. The CDR3 spans 13 residues. The CDR3 loop reads CASSQEARETQYF. The CDR3 bases are TGCGCCAGCAGCCAAGAGGCGCGGGAGACCCAGTACTTC.

This clonotype has only a few counts. The chain carries TRBV7-2 and TRBJ1-5; D not certain. V lost 2 bases and J 0 bases, leaving 14 bases between the germline ends. The CDR3 consists of 17 residues. Germline loops: CDR1 SGHTA, CDR2 FQGNSA. DNA of the CDR3: TGTGCCAGCAGCTTAAATTTTGGAGCTTATAGCAATCAGCCCCAGCATTTT. Translation gives CASSLNFGAYSNQPQHF. Looking up the rest from reference TRBV7-2 and TRBJ1-5 gives the full variable domain: GAGVSQSPSNKVTEKGKDVELRCDPISGHTALYWYRQSLGQGLEFLIYFQGNSAPDKSGLPSDRFSAERTGGSVSTLTIQRTQQEDSAVYLCASSLNFGAYSNQPQHFGDGTRLSIL.

The rearrangement joins TRBV5-1 to TRBJ2-3, with TRBD2 identical over 8 bases. The V segment lost 1 base and the J segment 4 bases; nucleotides outside the gene matches: 5. This CDR3 has 15 amino acids. The germline gives CDR1 SGHRS, CDR2 YFSETQ. This chain's CDR3 is CASSLSGGGADTQYF. DNA of the CDR3: TGCGCCAGCAGCTTGAGCGGGGGAGGCGCAGATACGCAGTATTTT.

This chain uses TRBV14 with TRBJ1-1; D uncertain. The germline V and J ends were trimmed by 2 bases and 7 bases, with 20 bases remaining between them. The CDR3 totals 16 residues. Looked up from germline, CDR1 is SGHDN and CDR2 is FVKESK. CDR3 in amino acids: CASSQHDNPILGEAFF. Here the CDR3 DNA reads TGTGCCAGCAGCCAACATGATAACCCGATATTGGGTGAAGCTTTCTTT.

V gene TRBV5-4 combines with J gene TRBJ1-1, with D possibly being TRBD1 (5 bases). The CDR3 has 13 residues. V lost 2 bases, J lost 7 bases, and 12 bases lay in between. The germline gives CDR1 SGHNT, CDR2 YYREEE (reference sequence). CDR3 region: CASSFFLGDEAFF. As DNA, the CDR3 is TGTGCCAGCAGCTTTTTCTTGGGGGATGAAGCTTTCTTT. The whole variable domain, filled in from reference TRBV5-4 and TRBJ1-1, reads ETGVTQSPTHLIKTRGQQVTLRCSSQSGHNTVSWYQQALGQGPQFIFQYYREEENGRGNFPPRFSGLQFPNYSSELNVNALELDDSALYLCASSFFLGDEAFFGQGTRLTVV.

This clonotype was seen many times. The chain combines TRBV29-1 with TRBJ2-1, with TRBD2 as a possible D gene (7 bases). This CDR3 is built from 10 residues. With 6 bases removed from V and 15 bases from J, the gap between germline ends came to 15 bases. CDR1 and CDR2 from the germline V gene are SQVTM and ANQGSEA. The CDR3 region is CSVLQGGSFF. CDR3 DNA sequence: TGCAGCGTCCTACAGGGAGGGTCGTTCTTC.

This clonotype occurred a few times. This chain connects TRBV28 to TRBJ1-2, with TRBD1 matching over 7 bases. The CDR3 totals 12 residues. The germline CDR1 and CDR2 sequences are MDHEN and SYDVKM. V lost 6 bases, J lost 11 bases, and 9 bases stayed unmatched. DNA for the CDR3: TGTGCCAGCAGCCCCAACAGGGGACATTACACCTTC. Translated, it gives CASSPNRGHYTF.

This clonotype has only one observation. This may stem from a read error, because a much larger clone lies one nucleotide away. The chain is built from TRBV20-1 and TRBJ1-6, with unresolved D. Trimming stripped 6 bases from V and 5 bases from J, with 14 bases between. CDR1 and CDR2 (germline): DFQATT, SNEGSKA (reference sequence). The CDR3 contains 14 residues. This CDR3 is CSAFGPTHNSPLHF. DNA of the CDR3: TGCAGTGCCTTCGGGCCGACCCATAATTCACCCCTCCACTTT.

This clonotype has a count of ten or more. The gene calls are TRBV29-1 and TRBJ2-1, with TRBD1 identical over 10 bases. This CDR3 comprises 13 residues. Per germline, CDR1 SQVTM and CDR2 ANQGSEA. J gave up 8 bases and V 3 bases, and 4 bases lay outside the gene matches. CDR3 region: CSVDRTGGDEQFF. CDR3 DNA: TGCAGCGTTGACCGGACAGGGGGTGATGAGCAGTTCTTC.

The chain is built from TRBV12-3 or TRBV12-4 and TRBJ1-2; D is ambiguous. V was shortened by 2 bases and J by 6 bases, with 10 bases between the two germline ends. CDR3 length equals 13 residues. Written as DNA, the CDR3 is TGTGCCAGCAGTTTACAACGGAATGATGGCTACACCTTC. Residues: CASSLQRNDGYTF.

This clonotype was seen many times. The rearrangement joins TRBV6-5 to TRBJ2-7; D gene uncertain. Trimming stripped 6 bases from V and 7 bases from J, with 19 bases between. Germline CDR1 MNHEY, CDR2 SVGAGI. The CDR3 covers 14 residues. The CDR3, as DNA: TGTGCCAGCAGCCTGGCCGGGTCCCGCCAAGAGCAGTACTTC. It codes for CASSLAGSRQEQYF.

This clonotype came up many times. The genes are TRBV18 and TRBJ2-5; D gene uncertain. The germline V gene has CDR1 KGHSH and CDR2 LQKENI. V lost 3 bases, J lost 1 base, and 9 bases lay in between. The length of the CDR3 is 14 residues. CDR3 protein: CASSPPSSQETQYF. The DNA of the CDR3 is TGTGCCAGCTCACCCCCGTCCAGCCAAGAGACCCAGTACTTC.

The chain combines TRBV28 with TRBJ1-2, with D tentatively TRBD1 (6 bases). V dropped 8 bases and J dropped 2 bases, with 12 bases sitting between them. The CDR3 totals 13 residues. The germline V gene has CDR1 MDHEN and CDR2 SYDVKM. The DNA for the CDR3 is TGTGCCAGCGGAACCGGACAGAACTATGGCTACACCTTC. This encodes CASGTGQNYGYTF.

This clonotype was seen repeatedly, ten times or more. The V and J genes are TRBV5-1 and TRBJ2-3; the match to TRBD2 covers 8 bases. Germline V CDR1 and CDR2: SGHRS, YFSETQ. Germline trimming cut 4 bases from V and 4 bases from J; bases unmatched to any gene: 8. The CDR3 sequence is 15 residues long. CDR3 nucleotides: TGCGCCAGCAGCCTACCGGGAGGGGGGGCAGATACGCAGTATTTT. Its translation: CASSLPGGGADTQYF.

This clonotype was seen more than once but under ten times. The rearrangement links TRBV2 to TRBJ2-3, with 14 nucleotides matching TRBD2. Losses at the gene ends were 6 bases for V and 6 bases for J; bases not matched to a gene: 8. The CDR3 is 16 residues long. Per the germline V gene, CDR1 is SNHLY and CDR2 is FYNNEI. This CDR3 reads CASRTGLAGDRDTQYF. The CDR3 coding sequence is TGTGCCAGCAGGACGGGACTAGCGGGAGATCGGGATACGCAGTATTTT.

This clonotype was seen at least ten times. This chain connects TRBV4-3 to TRBJ2-3, with 13 positions matching TRBD2. The CDR3 length is 16 residues. The germline V gene encodes CDR1 LGHNA and CDR2 YSLEER. Germline trimming cut 4 bases from V and 4 bases from J; bases unmatched to any gene: 5. The CDR3 spells CASSRATSGGADTQYF. The CDR3, as DNA: TGCGCCAGCAGCCGAGCTACTAGCGGGGGGGCAGATACGCAGTATTTT.

At least ten counts were recorded for this clonotype. The V and J genes are TRBV3-1 and TRBJ1-5; no reliable D call. This CDR3 spans 14 amino acids. The germline V gene has CDR1 LGHDT and CDR2 YNNKEL (reference sequence). Deletions cut 0 bases from V and 7 bases from J, with 10 bases between. CDR3: CASSQEGNMQPQHF. CDR3 bases: TGTGCCAGCAGCCAAGAGGGGAATATGCAGCCCCAGCATTTT.

In its sample, this clonotype was seen many times. The chain recombines TRBV5-4 with TRBJ2-3; 12 nucleotides agree with TRBD2. Germline trimming cut 2 bases from V and 5 bases from J; bases unmatched to any gene: 6. This CDR3 has 16 residues. Germline CDR1 is SGHNT and CDR2 is YYREEE (reference sequence). The CDR3 region has the DNA TGTGCCAGCAGCTTAGTTGGACTAGCGGGAAGAGATACGCAGTATTTT. Translation gives CASSLVGLAGRDTQYF.

Many counts were recorded for this clonotype. J is TRBJ1-4 and V is TRBV6-2 or TRBV6-3, with a tentative D call TRBD1 (5 bases). This CDR3 contains 15 residues. Germline assignment: CDR1 MNHEY and CDR2 SVGEGT. The V end lost 7 bases, the J end lost 10 bases, and 22 bases lay between the germline ends. DNA for the CDR3: TGTGCCAGCAACCAGCGAGGGACGGAAATCGGAAAACTGTTTTTT. Amino acid sequence: CASNQRGTEIGKLFF.

This clonotype was counted a few times. This chain joins TRBV20-1 and TRBJ2-6; no definite D call. Trimming shortened V by 5 bases and J by 1 base, and 12 bases separated the two germline ends. The CDR3 extends over 15 amino acids. Germline CDR1 DFQATT, CDR2 SNEGSKA (reference sequence). The CDR3: CSAQGWGSGANVLTF. CDR3 DNA: TGCAGTGCTCAAGGTTGGGGTTCTGGGGCCAACGTCCTGACTTTC.